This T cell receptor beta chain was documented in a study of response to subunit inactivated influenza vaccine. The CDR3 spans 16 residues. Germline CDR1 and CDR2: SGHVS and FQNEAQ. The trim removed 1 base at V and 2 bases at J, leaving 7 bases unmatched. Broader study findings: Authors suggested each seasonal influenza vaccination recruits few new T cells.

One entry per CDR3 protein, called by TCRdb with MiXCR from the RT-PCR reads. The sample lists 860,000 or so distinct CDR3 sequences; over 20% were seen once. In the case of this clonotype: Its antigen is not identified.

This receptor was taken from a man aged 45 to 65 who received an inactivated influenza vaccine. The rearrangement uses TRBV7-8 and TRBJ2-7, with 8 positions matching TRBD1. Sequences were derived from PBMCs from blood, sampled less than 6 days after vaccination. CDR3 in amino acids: CASSLGFRTGPYEQYF. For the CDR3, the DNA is TGTGCCAGCAGCTTAGGCTTCCGGACAGGGCCCTACGAGCAGTACTTC.